This T cell receptor (beta chain) was identified during a study of graft-versus-host responses after intestinal transplantation. Study background: Multivisceral, liver-intestinal, or isolated intestinal transplants were given to recipients. Anti-thymocyte globulin was used for induction in all recipients, who then took tacrolimus and steroids for roughly three years. Study results and limitations: Levels of circulating GvH clones at their peak were associated with early post-transplant HvG declines. Ileal or blood samples showed some GvH clones first, and such clones were also found in recipient marrow.

The repertoire was sequenced with immunoSEQ multiplex PCR; TCRdb's copy has only in-frame clones and lacks some. The sample holds tens of thousands of clones, roughly 90% seen once. A note on this clone: As yet, its antigen is unknown.

The CDR3 extends over 14 amino acids. Germline V CDR1 and CDR2: MNHEY, SMNVEV (reference sequence). V lost 3 bases, J lost 2 bases, and 4 bases stayed unmatched. The genes are TRBV27 and TRBJ2-7, with 7 bases that match TRBD1. The sample was unstimulated CD8+ T cells sorted from spleen or lymph node cells, taken before intestinal transplant. The receptor was isolated from a human donor who received an intestinal transplant. The CDR3 protein is CASSFVDRTYEQYF. The CDR3 DNA sequence: TGTGCCAGCAGTTTTGTGGACAGGACCTACGAGCAGTACTTC.